The T cell receptor beta chain under discussion was sequenced for a study of T cells in Graves' hyperthyroidism and ophthalmopathy (dated by TCRdb to between 2018 and 2020). In the study overall: Peripheral blood was sampled at the time of initial diagnosis, prior to any treatment. A discovery cohort of about a hundred patients, approximately 44 with Graves' ophthalmopathy and about 60 with stable Graves' hyperthyroidism, was used to find distinguishing TCR V-J signatures. Prospective prediction of ophthalmopathy was tested in an independent validation cohort of some 20 hyperthyroidism patients and 17 patients who later progressed to ophthalmopathy. The 100 discovery patients were randomly split 7:3 into training and test sets. The study also compared thyroid tissue and blood T-cell repertoires from 5 to 7 Graves' hyperthyroidism patients. Once sampling was done, hyperthyroidism patients were given methimazole at a starting dose of 30 mg daily, whereas ophthalmopathy patients were given high-dose intravenous methylprednisolone. TCR Vbeta CDR3 sequencing of some 140 peripheral blood samples (around 45 ophthalmopathy, some 75 hyperthyroidism and around 17 progressor patients) is reported in the paper.

This clonotype was detected ten times or more. The specificity of this receptor is unknown. The sample holds no much larger clone one base away, and base qualities are not on file. Graves' hyperthyroidism was defined as stable when no progression to ophthalmopathy occurred over 18 months of follow-up. Hyperthyroidism patients were aged 18 to 65 years and newly diagnosed, with disease duration of less than 2 months. The study excluded patients with uncontrolled infections, other autoimmune diseases, pregnancy or lactation. Diagnoses were based on clinical symptoms, serum thyroxine and TRAb, thyroid ultrasound and orbital computed tomography. Ficoll-Paque density gradient centrifugation was used to isolate PBMCs from around 9.1 ml of fresh peripheral blood. Total RNA was extracted using Trizol reagent, and RNA quality was assessed on an Agilent 2100 Bioanalyzer. TCR beta CDR3 regions were amplified from RNA transcripts. A first-round RT-PCR of the TCR CDR3 used the HTBI primer set with the Qiagen OneStep RT-PCR kit. Libraries were constructed in a second round of multiplex PCR, after which size selection and purification were performed. The libraries were sequenced on an Illumina HiSeq2000 using paired-end 100 bp reads. The study's processing was this. Raw data were processed with SOAPnuke, discarding reads with adapters, uncalled bases, mean Phred below 15, or no exact constant-primer or identifier match. High-quality paired reads were merged with COPE v1.2.5, and unique nucleotide sequences were defined as clonotypes. MiTCR v1.1 was used to align the clonotypes against IMGT TRBV, TRBD and TRBJ reference segments. Analysis was restricted to V-J combinations with a frequency above 0.0001, which covered about 99% of repertoires. A TCS score was defined as the ratio of F50 (clonal expansion) to E x V (chaos), with BLOSUM62-based TCRdist applied between CDR3 peptides within each V-J. Welch's t-statistics and random forest reduced roughly 540 V-J features to fewer than 15, which were used in a naive Bayes classifier (R e1071). TCRdb passed the public sequencing reads through fastp at Q25 and MiXCR, retaining productive beta sequences. CDR3 protein duplicates are merged, each entry listing the most common genes and DNA. The V and J calls follow TCRdb's processing rather than the paper's. Across this sample there are roughly 300,000 distinct CDR3 sequences, with around 13% seen only once. The top ten clonotypes cover 20% to 25% of the sample.

The investigation overall reported the following: Most expanded thyroid clonotypes (frequency above 0.001) were also found in blood, which suggests that blood repertoires may mirror thyroid immune responses. Ophthalmopathy was separated from stable hyperthyroidism by a 13 V-J signature model, with 85% to 90% sensitivity and 81% to 82% specificity obtained in cross-validation and 80%/75% obtained in testing. Sample size was not statistically predetermined, and blinding of investigators to group allocation was not performed. In validation, the model predicted progression to ophthalmopathy a median of 6.5 months before onset, with roughly 68% sensitivity and almost 75% specificity.

The CDR1 and CDR2 encoded by the germline V gene are SGHRS and YFSETQ. V is shortened by 0 bases, J by 4 bases, and the region joining them spans 14 bases. From the cysteine through the phenylalanine, the CDR3 covers 15 amino acids. The DNA shown is the 45-base CDR3, in frame from base 1. The chain uses TRBV5-1 and TRBJ2-7; the D element might be TRBD1 or TRBD2, as each aligns at 6 bases. The material sequenced was blood. The receptor was isolated from a woman in her 30s with Graves' hyperthyroidism. The CDR3 protein is CASSLAEGGLYEQYF. The DNA sequence is given as TGCGCCAGCAGCTTGGCCGAGGGGGGACTGTACGAGCAGTACTTC.